These 18 T cell receptor beta chains originate from one sample sequenced in a study of CXCR3-negative and CXCR3-positive naive CD8 T cells. Study-wide findings and caveats: CXCR3-expressing naive cells carried TRB CDR3s more hydrophobic than those of CXCR3-negative naive cells.

Their antigens are not known. Preparation of TRB cDNA libraries relied on 5' RACE carrying UMI labels. TCRdb reanalyzed the 5' RACE reads and collapses them to one entry per CDR3 protein, without DNA. This sample's clone table lists some 130,000 distinct CDR3 sequences. Sample: naive CXCR3+ CD8+ T cells from blood. Subset given: CD45RO-CCR7+CD27+CD95- naive CD8+ T cells expressing CXCR3 (TNR3+). The receptors were gathered from a human donor in good health. Some clones in this sample may be carry-over from other donors' samples.

This chain uses TRBV4-3 with TRBJ1-5. CDR1 is LGHNA and CDR2 is YSLEER in the germline V gene. The CDR3 has 17 residues. This chain's CDR3 is CASSQDRAQRIDQPQHF.

J is TRBJ1-6 and V is TRBV6-5; TCRdb calls TRBD1, which cannot be checked without DNA. Germline CDR1 is MNHEY and CDR2 is SVGAGI. The CDR3 loop spans 17 amino acids. CDR3 residues: CASREDRPSSYNSPLHF.

The rearrangement joins TRBV7-9 to TRBJ2-7; TCRdb's D call of TRBD2 is untestable without DNA. CDR1 is SEHNR and CDR2 is FQNEAQ in the germline V gene (reference sequence). The CDR3 contains 15 residues. This CDR3 reads CASSGTSGGTYEQYF.

The chain is built from TRBV7-9 and TRBJ2-7; with no DNA, the TCRdb D assignment of TRBD2 cannot be verified. Germline V gives CDR1 SEHNR, CDR2 FQNEAQ (reference sequence). The CDR3 sequence is 16 residues long. The CDR3 here is CASSTPPTGGFYEQYF. Combining the CDR3 with reference TRBV7-9 and TRBJ2-7 gives the whole variable domain DTGVSQNPRHKITKRGQNVTFRCDPISEHNRLYWYRQTLGQGPEFLTYFQNEAQLEKSRLLSDRFSAERPKGSFSTLEIQRTEQGDSAMYLCASSTPPTGGFYEQYFGPGTRLTVT.

The chain combines TRBV21-1 with TRBJ2-1. TRBV21-1 is a pseudogene segment. This CDR3 has 15 amino acids. The CDR3: CASSGYRSSYNEQFF.

The chain recombines TRBV4-3 with TRBJ2-7; the D gene TCRdb calls, TRBD1, cannot be checked with no DNA. Germline CDR1 is LGHNA and CDR2 is YSLEER. The CDR3 consists of 18 residues. CDR3 sequence: CASSQALIPGAGSYEQYF.

The chain joins TRBV20-1 to TRBJ2-1; the TRBD2 assignment by TCRdb is unverifiable without DNA. This CDR3 has 15 residues. Germline CDR1 and CDR2: DFQATT and SNEGSKA (reference sequence). CDR3 region: CSARGEASLYNEQFF.

The rearrangement joins TRBV7-2 to TRBJ2-5; no DNA is available, so the TRBD2 call from TCRdb remains unchecked. CDR1 SGHTA and CDR2 FQGNSA come from the germline V gene. The CDR3 runs to 17 residues. This CDR3 is CASTTGRWRGGEETQYF.

The CDR3 is CASSHGGAEAFF. The rearrangement joins TRBV9 to TRBJ1-1; TCRdb selects TRBD1, and the lack of DNA leaves this call unchecked. Looked up from germline, CDR1 is SGDLS and CDR2 is YYNGEE. The CDR3 totals 12 residues.

The chain carries TRBV29-1 and TRBJ2-7; TCRdb's assignment of TRBD1 cannot be checked, as there is no DNA. The CDR3 contains 15 residues. Per germline, CDR1 SQVTM and CDR2 ANQGSEA. This chain's CDR3 is CSVTPPGSISYEQYF.

The chain employs TRBV28 and TRBJ2-7. The germline V gene encodes CDR1 MDHEN and CDR2 SYDVKM. This CDR3 has 13 residues. The CDR3 sequence: CASSFLRGYEQYF.

V is TRBV6-2 or TRBV6-3 and J is TRBJ1-1. Per germline, CDR1 MNHEY and CDR2 SVGEGT. This CDR3 comprises 18 residues. The CDR3 sequence: CASSRTPKLRLRDTEAFF.

The V gene is TRBV7-6, the J gene TRBJ2-7. CDR1 SGHVS and CDR2 FNYEAQ come from the germline V gene. This CDR3 contains 11 residues. This CDR3 reads CAITEPYEQYF.

The CDR3 loop reads CASSQGDRGDHEQYF. The chain employs TRBV4-1 and TRBJ2-7; TCRdb returns TRBD1, unconfirmable since there is no DNA. CDR1 and CDR2 (germline): MGHRA, YSYEKL. The CDR3 runs 15 residues.

The chain combines TRBV9 with TRBJ2-6; no DNA is available, so the TRBD1 call from TCRdb remains unchecked. This CDR3 spans 19 amino acids. Per the germline V gene, CDR1 is SGDLS and CDR2 is YYNGEE. CDR3: CASSVSVTGELRGANVLTF.

Here the CDR3 reads CASRTTAPGGINEQFF. The V and J genes are TRBV28 and TRBJ2-1; without DNA, the TCRdb call of TRBD1 cannot be checked. Germline CDR1 MDHEN, CDR2 SYDVKM. This CDR3 is 16 amino acids long. The full variable domain, in which reference TRBV28 and TRBJ2-1 provide the parts outside the CDR3, is DVKVTQSSRYLVKRTGEKVFLECVQDMDHENMFWYRQDPGLGLRLIYFSYDVKMKEKGDIPEGYSVSREKKERFSLILESASTNQTSMYLCASRTTAPGGINEQFFGPGTRLTVL.

The chain's CDR3 is CASSVDGALNEQFF. This rearrangement joins TRBV9 to TRBJ2-1; as DNA is missing, the TRBD1 call by TCRdb cannot be tested. Germline V gene sequence: CDR1 SGDLS, CDR2 YYNGEE. The CDR3 length is 14 residues.

The chain employs TRBV15 and TRBJ2-7; lacking DNA, the TRBD1 call made by TCRdb goes unchecked. Germline lookup yields CDR1 LNHNV and CDR2 YYDKDF (reference sequence). This CDR3 region has 14 residues. The CDR3 region is CATSPSGAAREQYF.